This T cell receptor beta chain appears in the sequencing data of a study of T cells in Graves' hyperthyroidism and ophthalmopathy. Overall study: Staff took peripheral blood when the initial diagnosis was made, before any treatment began.

Germline CDR1 is LGHDT and CDR2 is YNNKEL (reference sequence). V lost 1 base, J lost 3 bases, and 8 bases lay in between. The CDR3 loop spans 14 amino acids. Template material for amplifying TCR beta CDR3 regions consisted of RNA transcripts. Using the HTBI primer set, a first-round RT-PCR was run on the TCR CDR3. MiXCR, applied by TCRdb to the multiplex PCR reads, yields one record per CDR3 protein. The profile shows 500,000 or so distinct CDR3 sequences, approximately 17% of them singletons. At least ten counts were recorded for this clonotype. The sequenced sample consisted of blood. The chain carries TRBV3-1 and TRBJ2-3; D is unresolved. The sequence came from a woman aged 18 to 35 with Graves' ophthalmopathy. Here the CDR3 reads CASSQGPGTDTQYF. In nucleotides, the CDR3 is TGTGCCAGCAGCCAAGGGCCCGGAACAGATACGCAGTATTTT.